The 30 T cell receptor beta chains below were found in one sample sequenced in a study of regulatory T cells in long-lasting Graves disease. Stated time point: newly diagnosed GD, antithyroid drugs for less than 3 months. Isolated PBMC RNA provided the starting material for the TCR library. Combining iRepertoire HTBI primers with Arm-PCR of CDR3 regions, the authors built TCR beta libraries. TCRdb recomputed calls from the multiplex PCR reads with MiXCR, one row per CDR3 protein. The repertoire includes 350,000 to 550,000 distinct CDR3 sequences, 13% to 15% of them detected once, and approximately 15% sits in the top ten. The data were also submitted as part of a second study, on T cells in Graves' hyperthyroidism and ophthalmopathy.

The sequences come from peripheral blood mononuclear cells (PBMCs), collected at new diagnosis, from a patient treated with antithyroid drugs. These TCRs come from a woman in her fifties or sixties with Graves disease.

This clonotype was counted ten times or more. The chain uses TRBV2 and TRBJ2-7, with 7 nucleotides matching TRBD1. Germline V lookup: CDR1 SNHLY, CDR2 FYNNEI. V gave up 6 bases and J gave up 5 bases; unmatched junction bases: 7. The CDR3 is 13 amino acids. The CDR3 region is CASSLGQVNEQYF. CDR3 DNA sequence: TGTGCCAGCAGCCTAGGACAGGTGAACGAGCAGTACTTC.

The rearrangement joins TRBV7-8 to TRBJ1-3; D uncertain. Per germline, CDR1 SGHVS and CDR2 FQNEAQ. V lost 3 bases and J lost 2, with 17 bases in between. The CDR3 loop spans 17 amino acids. The CDR3 here is CASSLEVAGLAGNTIYF. DNA of the CDR3: TGTGCCAGCAGCTTGGAGGTGGCGGGTCTCGCTGGAAACACCATATATTTT.

This chain uses TRBV2 with TRBJ2-4, with 8 bases identical to TRBD1. V was clipped by 6 bases and J by 0 bases; unmatched bases: 4. There are 15 residues in the CDR3. Looked up from germline, CDR1 is SNHLY and CDR2 is FYNNEI. The CDR3 nucleotides read TGTGCCAGCAGCGGACAGGGACTAGCCAAAAACATTCAGTACTTC. Amino acid sequence: CASSGQGLAKNIQYF.

The sample holds one count of this clonotype. This chain uses TRBV3-1 with TRBJ1-3; no definite D call. Between the trimmed V and J ends, which lost 2 bases and 0 bases, there was a span of 11 bases. The CDR3 consists of 16 residues. Germline V gene lookup returns CDR1 LGHDT and CDR2 YNNKEL (reference sequence). CDR3 residues: CASSQMTQNSGNTIYF. CDR3 DNA: TGTGCCAGCAGCCAAATGACTCAAAACTCTGGAAACACCATATATTTT.

This clonotype was counted only a few times. The chain joins TRBV6-1 to TRBJ2-3; weak D call: TRBD1 (5 bases). CDR3 length: 15 amino acids. CDR1 and CDR2 (germline): MNHNS, SASEGT. V shed 2 bases and J shed 6 bases, with 15 bases lying between them. The CDR3 nucleotides are TGTGCCAGCAGTGAACAGGGATCGGTTTGGGATACGCAGTATTTT. It yields the protein CASSEQGSVWDTQYF.

The DNA of the CDR3 is TGTGCCAGCAGCCTGGGGGCCTCGGTGGAAAACATTCAGTACTTC. As protein: CASSLGASVENIQYF. This rearrangement joins TRBV7-8 to TRBJ2-4; D is perhaps TRBD1 (6 bases). V lost 5 bases and J lost 5, with 16 bases in between. Per germline, CDR1 SGHVS and CDR2 FQNEAQ. The CDR3 consists of 15 residues.

This chain joins TRBV19 and TRBJ2-4; perhaps TRBD1 as D (5 bases). Germline values: CDR1 LNHDA, CDR2 SQIVND (reference sequence). The CDR3 extends over 16 amino acids. Trimming left V 4 bases short and J 5 bases short, with 18 bases between. The CDR3 loop reads CASSTNPRVLENIQYF. Written as DNA, the CDR3 is TGTGCCAGTAGTACCAACCCCAGGGTTCTGGAAAACATTCAGTACTTC.

This clonotype was seen repeatedly, ten times or more. The chain has TRBV24-1 and TRBJ1-5; D call uncertain. Per germline, CDR1 KGHDR and CDR2 SFDVKD. The CDR3 covers 14 residues. V was clipped by 3 bases and J by 3 bases, with 8 bases between them. The CDR3 sequence is CATSDGQVNQPQHF. In DNA form, the CDR3 reads TGTGCCACCAGTGATGGGCAGGTCAATCAGCCCCAGCATTTT.

This clonotype has a handful of counts. This chain connects TRBV6-1 to TRBJ2-2; D is possibly TRBD1 or TRBD2 (7 bases each). Germline assignment: CDR1 MNHNS and CDR2 SASEGT. The length of the CDR3 is 18 residues. Trimming stripped 7 bases from V and 7 bases from J, with 28 bases between. For the CDR3, the DNA is TGTGCCAGCATCGGAACCGCCCATGGGGCAGGGGGGGACGGGGAGCTGTTTTTT. Its translation: CASIGTAHGAGGDGELFF.

This clonotype was counted at least ten times. This chain connects TRBV27 to TRBJ2-3; no clear D gene. In germline, CDR1 is MNHEY, CDR2 SMNVEV (reference sequence). This CDR3 is built from 13 residues. Trimming stripped 6 bases from V and 1 base from J, with 8 bases between. The CDR3 loop reads CASSFSGTDTQYF. The CDR3 DNA follows: TGTGCCAGCAGCTTTTCAGGCACAGATACGCAGTATTTT.

This clonotype was picked up many times. The chain carries TRBV13 and TRBJ2-5; D gene unclear. CDR3 size: 15 residues. V was trimmed by 0 bases and J by 2 bases, leaving 10 bases between them. Germline values: CDR1 PRHDT, CDR2 FYEKMQ (reference sequence). The CDR3 DNA reads TGTGCCAGCAGCTTAGGCCAGATGTTGCAAGAGACCCAGTACTTC. Translating gives CASSLGQMLQETQYF.

This clonotype was counted at least ten times. A read error may account for a junction end that differs from germline. This chain joins TRBV12-3 or TRBV12-4 and TRBJ2-5; D may be TRBD1 (5 bases). This CDR3 comprises 14 residues. The CDR3 coding sequence is TGTGCCAGCAGTTTTGCAGGGATCCAAGAAACCCAGTACTTC. It yields the protein CASSFAGIQETQYF.

Worth noting for this clonotype: With only one base between it and a far larger clone, this is likely a read error. The chain couples TRBV28 to TRBJ2-1; the match to TRBD2 covers 7 bases. This CDR3 has 18 residues. V shed 6 bases, J shed 0 bases, and the junction held 14 bases outside the gene matches. Germline loops: CDR1 MDHEN, CDR2 SYDVKM. The CDR3 region has the DNA TGTGCCAGCAGCCCCCCCCTGACTAGCTTCGGCTCCTACAATGAGCAGTTCTTC. Its translation is CASSPPLTSFGSYNEQFF.

The chain combines TRBV6-5 with TRBJ2-5; D is unclear. V gave up 2 bases and J gave up 9 bases, with 10 bases separating them. Germline assignment: CDR1 MNHEY and CDR2 SVGAGI. The CDR3 loop spans 12 amino acids. Here the CDR3 DNA reads TGTGCCAGCAGTTACGCCCACGACGCCCAGTACTTC. Its protein is CASSYAHDAQYF.

The chain carries TRBV28 and TRBJ1-5; D gene uncertain. Trimming left V 7 bases short and J 0 bases short, with 19 bases between. CDR1 and CDR2 (germline): MDHEN, SYDVKM. The CDR3 totals 17 residues. CDR3 sequence (DNA): TGTGCCAGCATAGGCAGAAGCTTCTTGTATAGCAATCAGCCCCAGCATTTT. Residues: CASIGRSFLYSNQPQHF.

Only a few counts were recorded for this clonotype. The J gene is TRBJ1-4, the V gene TRBV4-2, with 9 nucleotides matching TRBD1. The CDR3 is 16 residues long. Trimming took 3 bases from V and 5 from J; bases not matched to a gene: 7. In germline, CDR1 is LGHNA, CDR2 YNFKEQ. CDR3 bases: TGTGCCAGCAGCCAGACGGCCGGGACAGGGAATGAAAAACTGTTTTTT. Translation: CASSQTAGTGNEKLFF.

At least ten counts were recorded for this clonotype. V and J are TRBV27 and TRBJ2-7; tentatively, D is TRBD1 or TRBD2 (6 bases each). Germline V lookup: CDR1 MNHEY, CDR2 SMNVEV (reference sequence). The CDR3 length is 15 residues. V was shortened by 4 bases and J by 2 bases, with 15 bases between the two germline ends. CDR3 residues: CASSSHGGTTYEQYF. The CDR3 region has the DNA TGTGCCAGCAGTTCCCACGGGGGCACAACCTACGAGCAGTACTTC.

This clonotype was counted many times. The rearrangement links TRBV3-1 to TRBJ1-1, with TRBD1 as a possible D gene (5 bases). Trimming removed 6 bases at V and 4 bases at J, with 15 bases between. The CDR3 loop spans 14 amino acids. Germline values: CDR1 LGHDT, CDR2 YNNKEL (reference sequence). The CDR3 region has the DNA TGTGCCAGCAGTCCCCAGGGATTGGTCACTGAAGCTTTCTTT. Translated: CASSPQGLVTEAFF.

There are a few counts of this clonotype. The rearrangement links TRBV5-4 to TRBJ2-3, with TRBD2 as a possible D gene (6 bases). V shed 4 bases and J shed 1 base, with 16 bases lying between them. Germline loops: CDR1 SGHNT, CDR2 YYREEE (reference sequence). The CDR3 runs 16 residues. The DNA of the CDR3 is TGTGCCAGCAGCCCCGGAGGGGAGTGGGGCACAGATACGCAGTATTTT. Residues: CASSPGGEWGTDTQYF.

This clonotype was seen repeatedly, ten times or more. This sequence joins TRBV12-5 and TRBJ2-1, with D perhaps TRBD2 (6 bases). V dropped 8 bases and J dropped 12 bases, with 20 bases sitting between them. The CDR3 runs 13 residues. CDR1 LGHNT and CDR2 FRNRAP come from the germline V gene. CDR3 protein: CASRGDGDMSQFF. As DNA, the CDR3 is TGTGCTAGTCGCGGGGATGGGGATATGTCGCAGTTCTTC.

This clonotype was seen at least ten times. The V and J genes are TRBV10-3 and TRBJ1-5; 9 bases align to TRBD1. The germline V gene encodes CDR1 ENHRY and CDR2 SYGVKD. CDR3 length equals 15 residues. V was pared by 7 bases and J by 5 bases, with 9 bases of the junction left unmatched. This chain's CDR3 is CAIKPDRGSHQPQHF. In DNA form, the CDR3 reads TGTGCCATCAAACCAGACAGGGGGAGTCATCAGCCCCAGCATTTT.

This clonotype has at least ten counts. This chain connects TRBV9 to TRBJ2-2; TRBD2 aligns across 7 bases. There are 18 residues in the CDR3. After removal of 0 bases from V and 1 base from J, the junction contained 9 bases not matched to a gene. The germline gives CDR1 SGDLS, CDR2 YYNGEE. The DNA for the CDR3 is TGTGCCAGCAGCGTAGAGGATGTAGCGGGTTTGAACACCGGGGAGCTGTTTTTT. It is translated as CASSVEDVAGLNTGELFF.

The chain is built from TRBV9 and TRBJ2-3; unclear D gene. There are 13 residues in the CDR3. In germline, CDR1 is SGDLS, CDR2 YYNGEE. V dropped 0 bases and J dropped 3 bases, with 5 bases sitting between them. The CDR3 DNA reads as TGTGCCAGCAGCGTAGCAACGACAGATACGCAGTATTTT. Amino acids: CASSVATTDTQYF.

This clonotype showed up just a few times. The J gene is TRBJ2-2, the V gene TRBV7-9, with 9 bases that match TRBD2. V shed 1 base, J shed 7 bases, and the junction held 4 bases outside the gene matches. This CDR3 is 15 amino acids long. The germline V gene encodes CDR1 SEHNR and CDR2 FQNEAQ (reference sequence). For the CDR3, the DNA is TGTGCCAGCAGCTTAGGTAGCGGGAGATACGGGGAGCTGTTTTTT. Encoded protein: CASSLGSGRYGELFF.

This clonotype occurred many times. This rearrangement joins TRBV18 to TRBJ2-5; 7 bases are shared with TRBD1. The CDR3 consists of 15 residues. Germline loops: CDR1 KGHSH, CDR2 LQKENI. Unmatched junction bases numbered 5, after V lost 3 bases and J lost 1 base. CDR3 coding DNA: TGTGCCAGCTCACCGTTCGCAGGGGGCCAAGAGACCCAGTACTTC. The encoded protein is CASSPFAGGQETQYF.

This clonotype was counted many times. CDR3 DNA sequence: TGTGCCAGCAGTTTTTCGCGGGGAAGCTCCTACAATGAGCAGTTCTTC. As protein: CASSFSRGSSYNEQFF. This chain uses TRBV28 with TRBJ2-1; tentative D call: TRBD2 (6 bases). The germline gives CDR1 MDHEN, CDR2 SYDVKM. Trimming stripped 3 bases from V and 0 bases from J, with 12 bases between. CDR3 length equals 16 residues.

This clonotype was seen a handful of times. The rearrangement joins TRBV14 to TRBJ2-1, with D hard to call. Germline values: CDR1 SGHDN, CDR2 FVKESK. The CDR3 has 16 residues. V dropped 1 base and J dropped 3 bases, with 13 bases sitting between them. As DNA, the CDR3 is TGTGCCAGCAGCCAAGCGAGTCGCGGTAACTACAATGAGCAGTTCTTC. Translation gives CASSQASRGNYNEQFF.

This clonotype appeared many times. The CDR3 reads CASTPWWEGRSYNEQFF. The DNA for the CDR3 is TGTGCCAGCACCCCCTGGTGGGAGGGCCGATCCTACAATGAGCAGTTCTTC. This chain joins TRBV12-3 or TRBV12-4 and TRBJ2-1, with TRBD2 matching 7 bases. The CDR3 spans 17 residues. J gave up 1 base and V 7 bases, and 13 bases lay outside the gene matches.

The chain recombines TRBV6-1 with TRBJ2-3; 7 bases align to TRBD1. CDR1 MNHNS and CDR2 SASEGT come from the germline V gene. The V segment lost 6 bases and the J segment 4 bases; nucleotides outside the gene matches: 10. The CDR3 loop spans 15 amino acids. CDR3 DNA: TGTGCCAGCAGCAAACCTCGACAGGGATCAGATACGCAGTATTTT. This encodes CASSKPRQGSDTQYF.

The sample holds many counts of this clonotype. V and J are TRBV28 and TRBJ2-1; tentative D call: TRBD1 (5 bases). Germline CDR1 MDHEN, CDR2 SYDVKM. The CDR3 is made up of 17 amino acids. V was pared by 0 bases and J by 5 bases, with 17 bases between. The CDR3 nucleotides read TGTGCCAGCAGTTTATGGTCCCTTCAGGGCGGCGACAATGAGCAGTTCTTC. Protein product: CASSLWSLQGGDNEQFF. The full variable domain, with the rest looked up from reference TRBV28 and TRBJ2-1, is DVKVTQSSRYLVKRTGEKVFLECVQDMDHENMFWYRQDPGLGLRLIYFSYDVKMKEKGDIPEGYSVSREKKERFSLILESASTNQTSMYLCASSLWSLQGGDNEQFFGPGTRLTVL.